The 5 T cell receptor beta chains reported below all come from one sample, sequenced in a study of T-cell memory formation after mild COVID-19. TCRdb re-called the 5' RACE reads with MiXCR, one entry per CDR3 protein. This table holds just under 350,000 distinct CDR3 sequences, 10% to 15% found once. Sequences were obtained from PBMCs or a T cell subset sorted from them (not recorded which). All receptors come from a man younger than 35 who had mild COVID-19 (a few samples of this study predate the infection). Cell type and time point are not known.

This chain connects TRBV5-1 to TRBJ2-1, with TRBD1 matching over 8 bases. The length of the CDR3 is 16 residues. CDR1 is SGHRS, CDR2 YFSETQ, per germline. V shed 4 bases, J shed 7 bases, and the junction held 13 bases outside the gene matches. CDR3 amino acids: CASSAPGGQGTNEQFF. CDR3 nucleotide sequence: TGCGCCAGCAGCGCCCCCGGCGGACAGGGAACAAATGAGCAGTTCTTC.

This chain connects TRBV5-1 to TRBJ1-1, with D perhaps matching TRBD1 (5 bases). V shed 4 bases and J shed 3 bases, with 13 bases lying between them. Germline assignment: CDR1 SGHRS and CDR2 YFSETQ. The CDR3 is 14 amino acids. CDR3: CASSRHRGDTEAFF. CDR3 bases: TGCGCCAGCAGCCGACACCGAGGGGACACTGAAGCTTTCTTT.

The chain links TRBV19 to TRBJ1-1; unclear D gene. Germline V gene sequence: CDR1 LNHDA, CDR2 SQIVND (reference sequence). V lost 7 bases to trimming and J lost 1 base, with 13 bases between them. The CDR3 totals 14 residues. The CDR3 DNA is TGTGCCAGTACCAATCCCCAGGCGAACACTGAAGCTTTCTTT. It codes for CASTNPQANTEAFF.

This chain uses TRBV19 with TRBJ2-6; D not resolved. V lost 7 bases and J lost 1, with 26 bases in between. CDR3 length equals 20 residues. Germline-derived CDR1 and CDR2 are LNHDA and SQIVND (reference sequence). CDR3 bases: TGTGCCAGTACCCTCCTAGGAACCTCGAACCATTTTTCTGGGGCCAACGTCCTGACTTTC. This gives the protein CASTLLGTSNHFSGANVLTF.

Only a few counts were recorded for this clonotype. CDR3 protein: CASSQQRTSTDTQYF. The CDR3, as DNA: TGTGCCAGCAGCCAGCAGCGAACGAGCACAGATACGCAGTATTTT. This chain joins TRBV16 and TRBJ2-3; D gene ambiguous. This CDR3 spans 15 amino acids. Germline values: CDR1 KGHSY, CDR2 FQNENV. Trimming removed 3 bases at V and 0 bases at J, with 10 bases between.